Presented here are 18 T cell receptor beta chains from one specimen sequenced in a study of blood T cell repertoires in COVID-19. This table comes from immunoSEQ multiplex PCR, and its TCRdb copy is limited to in-frame clones, with some not included. Of about 42,000 clones detected, about 91% appear once; the ten largest clones hold over 3.5%. The specimen sequenced was peripheral blood. These TCRs come from a human donor in a cohort sampled during active COVID-19.

This chain connects TRBV6-5 to TRBJ1-1, with D possibly being TRBD1 (6 bases). V was trimmed by 6 bases and J by 0 bases, leaving 8 bases between them. The CDR3 sequence is 13 residues long. CDR1 is MNHEY, CDR2 SVGAGI, per germline. CDR3 coding DNA: TGTGCCAGCAGGACAGGACTGAACACTGAAGCTTTCTTT. Protein sequence: CASRTGLNTEAFF.

The chain recombines TRBV2 with TRBJ2-5; TRBD1 aligns across 9 bases. The ends lost 3 bases at V and 5 bases at J; junction bases unmatched: 4. Germline V gene lookup returns CDR1 SNHLY and CDR2 FYNNEI. CDR3 size: 14 residues. Written as DNA, the CDR3 is TGTGCCAGCAGTGAGGGACAGGGAAGGGAGACCCAGTACTTC. Protein sequence: CASSEGQGRETQYF.

V and J are TRBV29-1 and TRBJ2-3, with 7 bases matching TRBD2. The J segment lost 2 bases and the V segment lost 6 bases, leaving 5 bases of the junction unmatched. CDR3 length: 13 amino acids. Germline loops: CDR1 SQVTM, CDR2 ANQGSEA. The CDR3 loop reads CSVGGDYTDTQYF. In nucleotides, the CDR3 is TGCAGCGTGGGAGGGGACTACACAGATACGCAGTATTTT.

This clone was seen once. The chain recombines TRBV15 with TRBJ2-7, with TRBD1 as a possible D gene (6 bases). The CDR3 covers 15 residues. V was cut by 6 bases and J by 3 bases, with 18 bases left in between. Germline CDR1 is LNHNV and CDR2 is YYDKDF (reference sequence). The CDR3 DNA is TGTGCCACCAGTCCCCCCGAGGACAGAGTCTACGAGCAGTACTTC. As protein: CATSPPEDRVYEQYF.

The rearrangement links TRBV18 to TRBJ2-3, with 15 bases aligning to TRBD2. This CDR3 is built from 20 residues. V trimming: 0 bases; J trimming: 6 bases; junction bases outside the gene matches: 13. Germline V gene data show CDR1 as KGHSH and CDR2 as LQKENI. CDR3 coding DNA: TGTGCCAGCTCACCACCGAGGACTAGCGGGAGGGCCTCGTCAACCGATACGCAGTATTTT. Amino acid sequence: CASSPPRTSGRASSTDTQYF.

This clone has only one observation. V usage is TRBV23-1 and J usage is TRBJ2-7; 8 bases match TRBD2. TRBV23-1 is recorded as an ORF, its role being uncertain. This CDR3 spans 16 amino acids. The ends lost 2 bases at V and 1 base at J; junction bases unmatched: 7. The CDR3 here is CASSQIEREPSYEQYF. The CDR3 bases are TGCGCCAGCAGTCAAATCGAGCGGGAGCCATCCTACGAGCAGTACTTC.

V and J are TRBV5-4 and TRBJ2-2; 11 bases agree with TRBD1. This CDR3 comprises 19 residues. V lost 0 bases to trimming and J lost 5 bases; unmatched junction nucleotides: 12. Germline lookup yields CDR1 SGHNT and CDR2 YYREEE (reference sequence). This CDR3 reads CASSLVGRTGGGRTGELFF. The CDR3 coding sequence is TGTGCCAGCAGCTTGGTTGGGCGGACAGGGGGCGGAAGGACCGGGGAGCTGTTTTTT.

The chain uses TRBV9 and TRBJ2-2; a possible D gene is TRBD1 (5 bases). The CDR3 has 14 amino acids. V lost 0 bases and J 7 bases, leaving 10 bases between the germline ends. Germline loops: CDR1 SGDLS, CDR2 YYNGEE. The CDR3 coding sequence is TGTGCCAGCAGCGTAGGGGGCGCCGGCGGGGAGCTGTTTTTT. The encoded protein is CASSVGGAGGELFF.

This sequence joins TRBV10-2 and TRBJ2-1; 15 nucleotides line up with TRBD2. From germline, CDR1 is WSHSY and CDR2 SAAADI. V shed 3 bases, J shed 2 bases, and the junction held 11 bases outside the gene matches. The CDR3 loop spans 20 amino acids. The CDR3, as DNA: TGCGCCAGCAGTGATCTAGGACTAGCGGGAGGGCTAGACACCTACAATGAGCAGTTCTTC. Translated, it gives CASSDLGLAGGLDTYNEQFF.

This chain joins TRBV28 and TRBJ1-3; 7 bases align to TRBD1. Germline lookup yields CDR1 MDHEN and CDR2 SYDVKM. Unmatched junction bases numbered 5, after V lost 6 bases and J lost 3 bases. The CDR3 totals 14 residues. The CDR3 sequence is CASSGRDSGNTIYF. CDR3 in DNA: TGTGCCAGCAGCGGACGGGACAGTGGAAACACCATATATTTT.

This clone appeared a single time. The chain employs TRBV11-2 and TRBJ2-7, with D possibly being TRBD1 (6 bases). The germline V and J ends were trimmed by 1 base and 1 base, with 11 bases remaining between them. Germline values: CDR1 SGHAT, CDR2 FQNNGV. The CDR3 sequence is 15 residues long. CDR3 nucleotide sequence: TGTGCCAGCAGCTTAGTACAGGGCGGTTCCTACGAGCAGTACTTC. Residues: CASSLVQGGSYEQYF.

The chain couples TRBV6-1 to TRBJ2-5, with TRBD2 identical over 10 bases. The CDR3 runs to 15 residues. Germline lookup yields CDR1 MNHNS and CDR2 SASEGT. With 0 bases clipped from V and 4 bases from J, the junction kept 2 bases outside the gene matches. The CDR3 nucleotides are TGTGCCAGCAGTGAAGCAGCGGGAGGGCCAGAGACCCAGTACTTC. Amino acid sequence: CASSEAAGGPETQYF.

The chain is built from TRBV10-3 and TRBJ2-3; the D gene is possibly TRBD2 (6 bases). The CDR3 contains 16 residues. Germline values: CDR1 ENHRY, CDR2 SYGVKD. With 0 bases removed from V and 1 base from J, the gap between germline ends came to 11 bases. The CDR3 region has the DNA TGTGCCATCAGTGAGTCACGGGCTAGCGGCACAGATACGCAGTATTTT. Translating gives CAISESRASGTDTQYF.

In its sample, this clone was seen a few times. CDR3 loop: CASSQGFLRGPRGTQHF. The CDR3 DNA reads as TGTGCCAGCAGCCAAGGCTTCCTCCGGGGTCCGCGGGGGACCCAGCATTTT. The chain links TRBV3-1 (or the pseudogene TRBV3-2) to TRBJ1-5, with D possibly matching TRBD1 (5 bases). V lost 1 base and J lost 11, with 24 bases in between. Germline values: CDR1 LGHDT, CDR2 YNNKEL (reference sequence). The CDR3 is 17 residues long.

The chain uses TRBV11-2 and TRBJ2-1; 9 nucleotides match TRBD2. CDR3 length equals 18 residues. The germline V gene encodes CDR1 SGHAT and CDR2 FQNNGV. After removal of 1 base from V and 3 bases from J, the junction contained 10 bases not matched to a gene. The CDR3 bases are TGTGCCAGCAGCTTAGTAGGTGCCAGCGGGGGGCTCTACAATGAGCAGTTCTTC. Translated, it gives CASSLVGASGGLYNEQFF. Using reference TRBV11-2 and TRBJ2-1 for the parts outside the CDR3, the full variable domain is EAGVAQSPRYKIIEKRQSVAFWCNPISGHATLYWYQQILGQGPKLLIQFQNNGVVDDSQLPKDRFSAERLKGVDSTLKIQPAKLEDSAVYLCASSLVGASGGLYNEQFFGPGTRLTVL.

The chain carries TRBV6-6 and TRBJ2-7; TRBD1 matches at 9 bases. V was clipped by 5 bases and J by 1 base; unmatched bases: 6. The germline CDR1 and CDR2 sequences are MNHNY and SVGAGI (reference sequence). This CDR3 has 15 residues. The CDR3 sequence: CASSAPGQGSYEQYF. The CDR3 DNA sequence: TGTGCCAGCAGTGCCCCGGGACAGGGATCCTACGAGCAGTACTTC.

The chain combines TRBV18 with TRBJ2-2; D unclear. V lost 1 base, J lost 1 base, and 13 bases lay in between. The CDR3 is 17 amino acids. Germline V gene data show CDR1 as KGHSH and CDR2 as LQKENI. DNA for the CDR3: TGTGCCAGCTCACCACGTTATTGGCCGAAGAACACCGGGGAGCTGTTTTTT. Its translation: CASSPRYWPKNTGELFF. Looking up the rest from reference TRBV18 and TRBJ2-2 gives the full variable domain: NAGVMQNPRHLVRRRGQEARLRCSPMKGHSHVYWYRQLPEEGLKFMVYLQKENIIDESGMPKERFSAEFPKEGPSILRIQQVVRGDSAAYFCASSPRYWPKNTGELFFGEGSRLTVL.

V and J are TRBV6-2 or TRBV6-3 and TRBJ2-2, with D possibly matching TRBD1 (6 bases). The CDR3 is 14 residues long. Trimming left V 2 bases short and J 3 bases short, with 7 bases between. Germline CDR1 MNHEY, CDR2 SVGEGT. CDR3 DNA sequence: TGTGCCAGCAGTTACAGGACAGACACCGGGGAGCTGTTTTTT. This sequence encodes CASSYRTDTGELFF.